A selection of T cell receptor beta chains follows, all from one sample in a study of blood T cell repertoires in COVID-19. Clones were read by immunoSEQ multiplex PCR, and TCRdb kept only the in-frame ones, dropping some. The table lists a few hundred thousand clones, about 89% of them singletons. The source material was peripheral blood. These TCRs come from a man aged 45-65 years with acute or convalescent COVID-19. The CDR3 runs from the conserved cysteine through the conserved F or W. Each record gives: D gene, V gene, clone size, J gene, CDR3 DNA, CDR3 protein. A D gene is named only where the DNA matches it firmly. Clone size is not always given. Where it is, it says once, few, many or a class for expanded clones.

.,TRBV9,.,TRBJ2-7,TGTGCCAGCAGCGCACACAGGGCCGTAGGCGAGCAGTACTTC,CASSAHRAVGEQYF
.,TRBV10-3,.,TRBJ2-7,TGTGCCATCAGCGTACGAGGCGCTGGGGCCGAGCAGTACTTC,CAISVRGAGAEQYF
.,TRBV24-1,.,TRBJ1-2,TGTGCCACCAGTGAAATACTACAGGGAGCTAACTATGGCTACACCTTC,CATSEILQGANYGYTF
.,TRBV6-1,.,TRBJ2-7,TGTGCCAGCAGTGAGGCATGGGTGGAGATTATGCACTACGAGCAGTACTTC,CASSEAWVEIMHYEQYF
TRBD1,TRBV6-2/TRBV6-3,.,TRBJ1-2,TGTGCCAGCAGTACGACAGGGGAGAGGAAGGGCTACACCTTC,CASSTTGERKGYTF
TRBD1,TRBV19,.,TRBJ1-1,TGTGCCAGTAGTTTACGACAGGGGGCGCCCACTGAAGCTTTCTTT,CASSLRQGAPTEAFF
TRBD1,TRBV5-1,.,TRBJ2-5,TGCGCCAGCAGCTCATCCGGGACAGGGGGCGTGCAAGAGACCCAGTACTTC,CASSSSGTGGVQETQYF
TRBD1,TRBV29-1,.,TRBJ2-5,TGCAGCGTCGACGGGACAGGGGGTACCGAAGAGACCCAGTACTTC,CSVDGTGGTEETQYF
.,TRBV10-2,.,TRBJ2-1,TGCGCCAGCAGTGAGTCGCGGGGGCAGTACAATGAGCAGTTCTTC,CASSESRGQYNEQFF
.,TRBV2,.,TRBJ1-1,TGTGCCAGCAGGTACTCACTCTGGGCTTTCTTT,CASRYSLWAFF
.,TRBV27,.,TRBJ1-1,TGTGCCAGCAGACAACCAGGGCATCGCACTGAAGCTTTCTTT,CASRQPGHRTEAFF
TRBD1,TRBV5-1,.,TRBJ2-5,TGCGCCAGCAGCTTGGATCCCCTGACAGGGTGGGCCCAAGAGACCCAGTACTTC,CASSLDPLTGWAQETQYF
TRBD1,TRBV25-1,.,TRBJ2-3,TGTGCCAGCAGTGCCCTTCCGGGACAGGGGGGGACAGATACGCAGTATTTT,CASSALPGQGGTDTQYF
TRBD1,TRBV6-6,.,TRBJ1-2,TGTGCCAGCAGTTACTCGAATAGGGGGCTAGACTATGGCTACACCTTC,CASSYSNRGLDYGYTF
.,TRBV3-1/TRBV3-2,.,TRBJ1-2,TGTGCCAGCAGCCACAGGAGGTTATATGGCTACACCTTC,CASSHRRLYGYTF
.,TRBV18,.,TRBJ1-6,TGTGCCAGCTCACCACAGGGGCCAACTAATTCACCCCTCCACTTT,CASSPQGPTNSPLHF
TRBD2,TRBV5-4,.,TRBJ2-6,TGTGCCAGCAGCTCAAATAGCGGGGGACCCTCTGGGGCCAACGTCCTGACTTTC,CASSSNSGGPSGANVLTF
TRBD2,TRBV12-5,.,TRBJ2-2,TGTGCTAGTGGCGCAACTAGCGGGTGGGACACCGGGGAGCTGTTTTTT,CASGATSGWDTGELFF
.,TRBV11-2,.,TRBJ1-1,TGTGCCAGCAGCTTAGGGGCAGGGGACACTGAAGCTTTCTTT,CASSLGAGDTEAFF
TRBD2,TRBV10-2,.,TRBJ2-1,TGCGCCAGCAAATTTAGCGGGGGGTACGGGTCCGATGAGCAGTTCTTC,CASKFSGGYGSDEQFF
.,TRBV14,once,TRBJ1-2,TGTGCCAGCAGCCAAGTGACAGGAACGACCTATGGCTACACCTTC,CASSQVTGTTYGYTF
.,TRBV4-2,.,TRBJ1-1,TGTGCCAGCAGCCAAGGGGAGGGGGGGAACACTGAAGCTTTCTTT,CASSQGEGGNTEAFF
TRBD2,TRBV11-3,.,TRBJ2-3,TGTGCCAGCAGCTTAGAGACTAGCGGGGGAGGGGATACGCAGTATTTT,CASSLETSGGGDTQYF
.,TRBV20-1,.,TRBJ1-1,TGCAGTGCGCGGACAGAGAGGTTGGCTTTCTTT,CSARTERLAFF
.,TRBV9,.,TRBJ1-3,TGTGCCAGCAGCGTAAGGGGAGGGTCTGGAAACACCATATATTTT,CASSVRGGSGNTIYF
TRBD2,TRBV4-1,.,TRBJ2-7,TGCGCCAGCAGCCAAGGGGCTAGCGGGGGGCCCCCCTACGAGCAGTACTTC,CASSQGASGGPPYEQYF
TRBD1,TRBV7-3,.,TRBJ2-7,TGTGCCAGCAGCCGGGACAGGGGATACGAGCAGTACTTC,CASSRDRGYEQYF
.,TRBV12-5,.,TRBJ1-1,TGTGCTAGTGGGTCAACGGGAACCCGGAAAGCTTTCTTT,CASGSTGTRKAFF
TRBD1,TRBV18,.,TRBJ1-3,TGTGCCAGCTCACCAGGCACAGGGGGGTCTGGAAACACCATATATTTT,CASSPGTGGSGNTIYF
.,TRBV2,few,TRBJ2-1,TGTGCCAGCAGTGAAATCCCAGAGACTGGTGGTGAGCAGTTCTTC,CASSEIPETGGEQFF
TRBD1,TRBV3-1/TRBV3-2,.,TRBJ1-1,TGTGCCAGCAGCCAGATGGACAGGACGAACACTGAAGCTTTCTTT,CASSQMDRTNTEAFF
TRBD1,TRBV24-1,once,TRBJ1-1,TGTGCCACCAGTGACTTAAAACGGTGGGGACAGATGAACACTGAAGCTTTCTTT,CATSDLKRWGQMNTEAFF
TRBD1,TRBV7-3,.,TRBJ1-6,TGTGCCAGCAGCCCGGGACAGGGGGATTCACCCCTCCACTTT,CASSPGQGDSPLHF
.,TRBV5-4,.,TRBJ2-1,TGTGCCAGCAGCTTGGGGGGGCCAACCTACAATGAGCAGTTCTTC,CASSLGGPTYNEQFF
.,TRBV4-1,.,TRBJ1-1,TGCGCCAGCAGCCAAGATTTGGGAGTGAGAGCTTTCTTT,CASSQDLGVRAFF
.,TRBV9,.,TRBJ1-6,TGTGCCAGCAGCGTAACACAGTATAATTCACCCCTCCACTTT,CASSVTQYNSPLHF
TRBD2,TRBV3-1/TRBV3-2,.,TRBJ2-2,TGTGCCAGCAGCCAAGTGAGCGGGGGGCGGAGGACCGGGGAGCTGTTTTTT,CASSQVSGGRRTGELFF
.,TRBV4-2,.,TRBJ1-2,TGTGCCAGCCGTCTGGGGGGGGACTATGGCTACACCTTC,CASRLGGDYGYTF
TRBD1,TRBV4-1,.,TRBJ1-2,TGCGCCAGCAGCCGGTCGGACAGGGAAACTTATGGCTACACCTTC,CASSRSDRETYGYTF
.,TRBV7-8,.,TRBJ2-2,TGTGCCAGCAGCTTAGCGCGGCGGCAGGGCCGCACCGGGGAGCTGTTTTTT,CASSLARRQGRTGELFF
.,TRBV19,.,TRBJ2-5,TGTGCCAGTAGTTTAAGACAGGATGGTGAGACCCAGTACTTC,CASSLRQDGETQYF
TRBD1,TRBV5-1,once,TRBJ2-2,TGCGCCAGCAGCCGACAGGGTGTCGGAAACACCGGGGAGCTGTTTTTT,CASSRQGVGNTGELFF